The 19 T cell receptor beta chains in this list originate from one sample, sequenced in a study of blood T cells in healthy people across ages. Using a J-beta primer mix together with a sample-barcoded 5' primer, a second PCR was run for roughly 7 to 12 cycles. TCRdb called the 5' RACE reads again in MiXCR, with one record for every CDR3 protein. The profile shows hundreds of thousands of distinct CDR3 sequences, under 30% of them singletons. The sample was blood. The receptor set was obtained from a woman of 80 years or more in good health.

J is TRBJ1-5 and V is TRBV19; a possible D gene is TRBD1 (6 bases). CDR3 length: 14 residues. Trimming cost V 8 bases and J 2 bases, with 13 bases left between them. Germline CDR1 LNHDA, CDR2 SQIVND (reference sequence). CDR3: CASRNRAGNQPQHF. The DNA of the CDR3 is TGTGCCAGTCGCAACAGGGCTGGCAATCAGCCCCAGCATTTT.

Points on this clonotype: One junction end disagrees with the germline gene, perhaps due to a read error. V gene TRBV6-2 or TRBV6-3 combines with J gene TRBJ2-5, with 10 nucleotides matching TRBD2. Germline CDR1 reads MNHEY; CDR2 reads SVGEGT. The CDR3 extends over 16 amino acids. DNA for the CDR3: TGTGTCAGCAGACGATCCAGCGGGGGGGCCTTCAATGAGCAGTACTTC. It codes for CVSRRSSGGAFNEQYF.

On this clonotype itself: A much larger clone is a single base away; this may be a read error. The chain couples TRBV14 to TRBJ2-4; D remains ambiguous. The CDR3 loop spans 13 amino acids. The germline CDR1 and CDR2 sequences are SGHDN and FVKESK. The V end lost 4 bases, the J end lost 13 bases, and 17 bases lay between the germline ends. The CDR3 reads CASSPNEYYVQYF. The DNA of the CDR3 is TGTGCCAGCAGCCCCAACGAATACTACGTGCAGTACTTC.

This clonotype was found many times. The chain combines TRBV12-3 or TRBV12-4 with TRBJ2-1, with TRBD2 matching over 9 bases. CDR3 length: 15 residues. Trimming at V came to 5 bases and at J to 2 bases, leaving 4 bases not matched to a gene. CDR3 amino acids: CASSPGLAPYNEQFF. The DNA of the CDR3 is TGTGCCAGCAGTCCGGGACTAGCACCCTACAATGAGCAGTTCTTC.

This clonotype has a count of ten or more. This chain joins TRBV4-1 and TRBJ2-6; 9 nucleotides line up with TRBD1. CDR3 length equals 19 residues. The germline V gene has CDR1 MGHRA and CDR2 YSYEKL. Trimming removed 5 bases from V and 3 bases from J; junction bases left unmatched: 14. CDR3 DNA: TGCGCCAGCAGCTCCTCCCCCGCGGGACAGGGACTTGGGGCCAACGTCCTGACTTTC. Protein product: CASSSSPAGQGLGANVLTF.

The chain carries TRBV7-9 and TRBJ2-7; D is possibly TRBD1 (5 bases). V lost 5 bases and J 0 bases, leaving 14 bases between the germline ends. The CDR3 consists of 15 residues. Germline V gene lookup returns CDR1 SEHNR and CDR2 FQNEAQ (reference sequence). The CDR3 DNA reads TGTGCCAGCAGCACAGGTGAGACGACCTCCTACGAGCAGTACTTC. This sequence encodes CASSTGETTSYEQYF. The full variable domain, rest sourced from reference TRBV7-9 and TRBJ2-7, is DTGVSQNPRHKITKRGQNVTFRCDPISEHNRLYWYRQTLGQGPEFLTYFQNEAQLEKSRLLSDRFSAERPKGSFSTLEIQRTEQGDSAMYLCASSTGETTSYEQYFGPGTRLTVT.

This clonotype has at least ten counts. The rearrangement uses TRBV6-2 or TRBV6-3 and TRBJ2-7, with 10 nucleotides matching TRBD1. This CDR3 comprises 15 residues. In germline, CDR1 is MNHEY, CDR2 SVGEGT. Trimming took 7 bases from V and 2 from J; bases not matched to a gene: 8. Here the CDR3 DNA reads TGTGCCAGCACCCCCCTCGGACAGGGGGCCTACGAGCAGTACTTC. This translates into CASTPLGQGAYEQYF.

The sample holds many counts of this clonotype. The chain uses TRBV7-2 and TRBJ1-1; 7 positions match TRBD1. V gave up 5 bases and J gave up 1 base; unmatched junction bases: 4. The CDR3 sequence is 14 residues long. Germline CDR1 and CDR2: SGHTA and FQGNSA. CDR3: CASSLGTANTEAFF. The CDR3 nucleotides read TGTGCCAGCAGCCTGGGGACAGCGAACACTGAAGCTTTCTTT.

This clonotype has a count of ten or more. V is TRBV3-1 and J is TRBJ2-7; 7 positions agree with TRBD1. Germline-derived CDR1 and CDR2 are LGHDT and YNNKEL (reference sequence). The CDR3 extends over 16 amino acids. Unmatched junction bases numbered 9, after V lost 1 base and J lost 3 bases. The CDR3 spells CASSQGFRDRYYEQYF. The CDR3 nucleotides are TGTGCCAGCAGCCAAGGGTTCCGGGACAGATACTACGAGCAGTACTTC.

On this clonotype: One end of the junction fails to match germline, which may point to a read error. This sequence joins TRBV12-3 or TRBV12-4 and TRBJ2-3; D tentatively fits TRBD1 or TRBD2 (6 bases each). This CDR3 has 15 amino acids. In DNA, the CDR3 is TGTGCCAGCAGTTACGGGCGGGGTAGGACAGATATGCAGTATTTT. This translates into CASSYGRGRTDMQYF.

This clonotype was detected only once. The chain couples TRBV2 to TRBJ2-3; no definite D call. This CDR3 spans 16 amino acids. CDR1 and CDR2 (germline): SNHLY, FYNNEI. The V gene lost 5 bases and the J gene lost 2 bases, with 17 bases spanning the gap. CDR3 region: CASSPKPYILTDTQYF. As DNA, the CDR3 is TGTGCCAGCAGTCCCAAACCCTATATCCTCACAGATACGCAGTATTTT.

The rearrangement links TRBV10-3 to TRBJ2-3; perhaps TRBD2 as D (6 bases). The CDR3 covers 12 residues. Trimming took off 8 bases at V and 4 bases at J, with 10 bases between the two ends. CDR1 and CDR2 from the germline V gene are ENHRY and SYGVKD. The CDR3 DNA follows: TGTGCCATCGGGGACTCAGCAGATACGCAGTATTTT. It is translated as CAIGDSADTQYF.

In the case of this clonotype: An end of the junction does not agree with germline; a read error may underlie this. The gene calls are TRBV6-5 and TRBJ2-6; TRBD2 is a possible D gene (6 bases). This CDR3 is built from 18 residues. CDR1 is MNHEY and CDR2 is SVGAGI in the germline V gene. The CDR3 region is CASSYAGTIDSGANVRTF. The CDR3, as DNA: TGTGCCAGCAGTTATGCGGGGACCATCGACTCCGGGGCCAACGTCCGGACTTTC.

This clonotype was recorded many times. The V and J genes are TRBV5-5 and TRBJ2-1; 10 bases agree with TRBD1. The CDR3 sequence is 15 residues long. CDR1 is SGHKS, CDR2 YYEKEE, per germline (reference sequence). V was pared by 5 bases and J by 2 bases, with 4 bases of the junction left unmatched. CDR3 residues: CASSSGQGAYNEQFF. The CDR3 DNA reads TGTGCCAGCAGTTCCGGACAGGGGGCCTACAATGAGCAGTTCTTC.

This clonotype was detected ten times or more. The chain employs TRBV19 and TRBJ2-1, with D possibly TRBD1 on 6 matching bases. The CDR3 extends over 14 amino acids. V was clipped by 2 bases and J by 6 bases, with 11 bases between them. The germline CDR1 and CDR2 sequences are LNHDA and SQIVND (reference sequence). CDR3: CASSIQGQTNEQFF. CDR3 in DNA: TGTGCCAGTAGTATACAAGGACAGACCAATGAGCAGTTCTTC.

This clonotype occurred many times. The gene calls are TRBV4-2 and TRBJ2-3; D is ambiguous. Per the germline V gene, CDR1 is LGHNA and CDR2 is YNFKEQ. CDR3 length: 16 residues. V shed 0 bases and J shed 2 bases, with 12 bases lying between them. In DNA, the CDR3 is TGTGCCAGCAGCCAAGATCGCGGAGTCCTCACAGATACGCAGTATTTT. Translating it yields CASSQDRGVLTDTQYF.

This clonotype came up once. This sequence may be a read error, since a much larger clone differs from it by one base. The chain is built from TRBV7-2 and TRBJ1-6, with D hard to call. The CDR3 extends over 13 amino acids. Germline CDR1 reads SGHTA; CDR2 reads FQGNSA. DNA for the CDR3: TGTGCCAGCAGCTTAGATTTTGGTACACCCCGCCACTTT. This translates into CASSLDFGTPRHF.

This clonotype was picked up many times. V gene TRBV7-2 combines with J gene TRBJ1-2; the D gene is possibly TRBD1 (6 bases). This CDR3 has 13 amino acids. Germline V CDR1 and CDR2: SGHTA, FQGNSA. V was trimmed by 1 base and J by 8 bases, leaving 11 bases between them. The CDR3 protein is CASSLGQEGGYTF. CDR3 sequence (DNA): TGTGCCAGCAGCTTAGGACAGGAGGGAGGCTACACCTTC.

DNA for the CDR3: TGCAGTGCTAGTATGGCATCCGAGCAGTACTTC. Translated, it gives CSASMASEQYF. V and J are TRBV20-1 and TRBJ2-7, with unresolved D. The length of the CDR3 is 11 residues. V was clipped by 3 bases and J by 6 bases, with 9 bases between them. Germline CDR1 DFQATT, CDR2 SNEGSKA (reference sequence).